This is a list of T cell receptor beta chains from one sample in a study of cytomegalovirus exposure and HLA in healthy donors. Assay used: immunoSEQ multiplex PCR; TCRdb lists only in-frame clones, some missing. The sample lists some 290,000 clones, roughly 90% seen once, with around 0.96% in the top ten. Source material: PBMCs. The receptors were gathered from a man aged 30 to 39 in good health and CMV-seronegative. Each CDR3 is given with its conserved first and last residue. The D gene is left open where the match is weak. Clone size is stated in some rows and not others, as once, few, many or a class when expanded.

d_call,v_call,j_call,clone_size,cdr3_aa,cdr3_nt
TRBD2,TRBV5-6,TRBJ2-7,.,CASSLFLAGRYEQYF,TGTGCCAGCAGCTTGTTTTTAGCGGGGCGCTACGAGCAGTACTTC
TRBD1,TRBV10-1,TRBJ1-1,.,CASSVQGARGEAFF,TGCGCCAGCAGTGTCCAGGGGGCGCGGGGTGAAGCTTTCTTT
TRBD1,TRBV4-1,TRBJ2-7,once,CASSQARGLKREQYF,TGCGCCAGCAGCCAAGCAAGGGGGCTTAAGCGCGAGCAGTACTTC
TRBD2,TRBV11-2,TRBJ2-7,.,CASRPRGLAGGYEQYF,TGTGCCAGCAGACCCAGGGGCCTAGCGGGGGGCTACGAGCAGTACTTC
.,TRBV18,TRBJ2-7,.,CASSPPTETYEQYF,TGTGCCAGCTCACCACCCACAGAGACCTACGAGCAGTACTTC
.,TRBV6-1,TRBJ1-1,.,CASTLKEGRGTEAFF,TGTGCCAGCACCCTTAAAGAGGGTCGGGGCACTGAAGCTTTCTTT
.,TRBV27,TRBJ1-2,.,CASSFSTEIYGYTF,TGTGCCAGCAGTTTTTCGACAGAGATCTATGGCTACACCTTC
.,TRBV20-1,TRBJ1-4,once,CSARGIEKLFF,TGCAGTGCCAGGGGAATTGAAAAACTGTTTTTT
.,TRBV5-6,TRBJ2-3,.,CASSLVNSIDTQYF,TGTGCCAGCAGCTTAGTGAATTCTATAGATACGCAGTATTTT
.,TRBV5-6,TRBJ1-2,few,CASSLYDTNYGYTF,TGTGCCAGCAGCTTGTACGACACTAACTATGGCTACACCTTC
.,TRBV5-5,TRBJ1-5,.,CASSPGTYSNQPQHF,TGTGCCAGCAGCCCCGGGACTTATAGCAATCAGCCCCAGCATTTT
TRBD2,TRBV7-9,TRBJ2-2,.,CATPEAGGKANTGELFF,TGTGCCACCCCGGAGGCGGGGGGCAAAGCGAACACCGGGGAGCTGTTTTTT
TRBD1,TRBV27,TRBJ1-1,few,CASSLAGGNTEAFF,TGTGCCAGCAGTTTGGCAGGGGGGAACACTGAAGCTTTCTTT